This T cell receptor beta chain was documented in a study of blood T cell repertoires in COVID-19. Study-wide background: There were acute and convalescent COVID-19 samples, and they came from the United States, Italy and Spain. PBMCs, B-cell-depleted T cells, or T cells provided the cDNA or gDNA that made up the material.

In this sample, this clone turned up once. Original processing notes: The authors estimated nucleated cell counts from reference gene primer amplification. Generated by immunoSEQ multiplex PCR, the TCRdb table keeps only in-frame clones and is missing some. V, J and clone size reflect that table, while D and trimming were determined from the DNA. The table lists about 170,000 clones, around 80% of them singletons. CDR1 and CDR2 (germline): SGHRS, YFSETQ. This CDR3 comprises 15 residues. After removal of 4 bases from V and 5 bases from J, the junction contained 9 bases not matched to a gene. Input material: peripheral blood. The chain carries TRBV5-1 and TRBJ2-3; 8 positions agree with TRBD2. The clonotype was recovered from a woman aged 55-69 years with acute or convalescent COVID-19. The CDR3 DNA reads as TGCGCCAGCAGCACTTACGGGGGGGCCGGAGATACGCAGTATTTT. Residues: CASSTYGGAGDTQYF.